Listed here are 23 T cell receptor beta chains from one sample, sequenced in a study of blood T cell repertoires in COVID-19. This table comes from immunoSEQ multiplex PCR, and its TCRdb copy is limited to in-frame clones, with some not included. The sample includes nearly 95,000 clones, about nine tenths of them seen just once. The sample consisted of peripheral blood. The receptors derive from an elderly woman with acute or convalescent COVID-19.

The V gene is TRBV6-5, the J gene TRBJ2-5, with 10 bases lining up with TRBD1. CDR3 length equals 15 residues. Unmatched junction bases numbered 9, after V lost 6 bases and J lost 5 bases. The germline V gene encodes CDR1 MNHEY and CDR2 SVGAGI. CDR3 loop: CASSRTRTGGETQYF. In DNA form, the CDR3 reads TGTGCCAGCAGCAGGACTCGGACAGGGGGGGAGACCCAGTACTTC.

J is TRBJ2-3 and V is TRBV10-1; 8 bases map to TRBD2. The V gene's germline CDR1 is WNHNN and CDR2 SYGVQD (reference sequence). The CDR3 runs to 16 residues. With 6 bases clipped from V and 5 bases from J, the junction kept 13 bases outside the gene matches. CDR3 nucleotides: TGCGCCAGCAGCTCCTTAACCGCGGGAGGCAGAGATACGCAGTATTTT. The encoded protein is CASSSLTAGGRDTQYF.

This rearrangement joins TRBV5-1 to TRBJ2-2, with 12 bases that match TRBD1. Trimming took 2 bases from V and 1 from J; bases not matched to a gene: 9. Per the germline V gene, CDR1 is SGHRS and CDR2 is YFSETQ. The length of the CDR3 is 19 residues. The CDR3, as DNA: TGCGCCAGCAGCTTTCACCCAGGGACAGGGGGCATGAACACCGGGGAGCTGTTTTTT. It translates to CASSFHPGTGGMNTGELFF.

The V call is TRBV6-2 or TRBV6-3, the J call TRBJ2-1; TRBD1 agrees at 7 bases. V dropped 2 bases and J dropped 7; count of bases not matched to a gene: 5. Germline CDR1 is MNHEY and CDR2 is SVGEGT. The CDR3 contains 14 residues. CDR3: CASSYPNRGNEQFF. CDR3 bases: TGTGCCAGCAGTTACCCGAACAGGGGAAATGAGCAGTTCTTC.

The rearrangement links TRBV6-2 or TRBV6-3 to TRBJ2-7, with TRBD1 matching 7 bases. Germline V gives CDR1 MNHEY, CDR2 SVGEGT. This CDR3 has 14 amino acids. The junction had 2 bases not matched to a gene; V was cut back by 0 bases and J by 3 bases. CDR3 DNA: TGTGCCAGCAGTTACTCGGGACAGATCTACGAGCAGTACTTC. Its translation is CASSYSGQIYEQYF.

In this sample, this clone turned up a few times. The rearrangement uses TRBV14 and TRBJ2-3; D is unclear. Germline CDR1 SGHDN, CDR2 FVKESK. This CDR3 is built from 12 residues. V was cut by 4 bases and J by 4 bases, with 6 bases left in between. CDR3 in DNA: TGTGCCAGCAGCCTTTCCGCAGATACGCAGTATTTT. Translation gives CASSLSADTQYF.

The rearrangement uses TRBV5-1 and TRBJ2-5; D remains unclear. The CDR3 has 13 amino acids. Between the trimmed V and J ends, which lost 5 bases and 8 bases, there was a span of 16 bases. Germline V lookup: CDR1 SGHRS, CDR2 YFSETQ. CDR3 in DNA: TGCGCCAGCAGGGTGGGTGCTAGTCAAACCCAGTACTTC. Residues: CASRVGASQTQYF.

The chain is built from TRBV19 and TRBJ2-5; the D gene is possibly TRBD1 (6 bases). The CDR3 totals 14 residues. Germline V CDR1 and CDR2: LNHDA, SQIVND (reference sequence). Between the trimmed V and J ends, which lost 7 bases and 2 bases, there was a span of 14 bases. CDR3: CASTTTGQQETQYF. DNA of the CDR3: TGTGCCAGTACCACGACAGGTCAGCAAGAGACCCAGTACTTC.

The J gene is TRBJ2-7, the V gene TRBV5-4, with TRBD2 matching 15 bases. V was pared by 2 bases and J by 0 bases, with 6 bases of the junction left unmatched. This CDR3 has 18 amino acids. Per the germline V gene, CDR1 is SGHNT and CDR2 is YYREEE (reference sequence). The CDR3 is CASSFGLAGGSISYEQYF. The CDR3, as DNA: TGTGCCAGCAGCTTTGGACTAGCGGGAGGGAGCATCTCCTACGAGCAGTACTTC.

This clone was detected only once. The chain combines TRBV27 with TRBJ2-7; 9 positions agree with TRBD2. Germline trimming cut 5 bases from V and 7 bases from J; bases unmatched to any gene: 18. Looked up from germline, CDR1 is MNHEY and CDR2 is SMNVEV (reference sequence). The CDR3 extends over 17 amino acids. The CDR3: CASSRPLAGAPLGEQYF. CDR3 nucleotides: TGTGCCAGCAGTCGACCCTTAGCGGGGGCCCCACTTGGGGAGCAGTACTTC.

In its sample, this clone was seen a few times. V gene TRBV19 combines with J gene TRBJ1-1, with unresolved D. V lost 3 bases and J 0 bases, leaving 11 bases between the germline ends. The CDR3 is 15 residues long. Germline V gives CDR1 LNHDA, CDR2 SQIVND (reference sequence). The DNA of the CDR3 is TGTGCCAGTAGTATTTCTGGAGCACTGAACACTGAAGCTTTCTTT. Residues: CASSISGALNTEAFF.

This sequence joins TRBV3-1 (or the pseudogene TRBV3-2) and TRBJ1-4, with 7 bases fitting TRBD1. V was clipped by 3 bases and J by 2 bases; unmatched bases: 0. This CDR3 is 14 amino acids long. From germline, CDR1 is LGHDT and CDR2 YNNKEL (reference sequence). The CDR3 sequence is CASSHRGTNEKLFF. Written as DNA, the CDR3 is TGTGCCAGCAGCCACAGGGGGACTAATGAAAAACTGTTTTTT.

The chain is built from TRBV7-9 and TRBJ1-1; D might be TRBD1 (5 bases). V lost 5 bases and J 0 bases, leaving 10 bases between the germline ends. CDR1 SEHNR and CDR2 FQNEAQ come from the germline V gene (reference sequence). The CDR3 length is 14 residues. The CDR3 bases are TGTGCCAGCAGCCTGGAGGGGTTGAACACTGAAGCTTTCTTT. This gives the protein CASSLEGLNTEAFF.

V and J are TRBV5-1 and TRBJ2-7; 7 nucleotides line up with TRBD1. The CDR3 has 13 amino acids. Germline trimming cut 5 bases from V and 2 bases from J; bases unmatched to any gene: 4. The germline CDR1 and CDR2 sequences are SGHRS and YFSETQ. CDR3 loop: CASSETGTYEQYF. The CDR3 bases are TGCGCCAGCAGTGAGACAGGGACCTACGAGCAGTACTTC.

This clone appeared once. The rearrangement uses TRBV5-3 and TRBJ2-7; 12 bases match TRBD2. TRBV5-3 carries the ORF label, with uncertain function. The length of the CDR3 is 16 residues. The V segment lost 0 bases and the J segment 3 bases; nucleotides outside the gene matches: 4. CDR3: CARSLGELAGGYEQYF. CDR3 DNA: TGTGCCAGAAGCTTGGGGGAACTAGCGGGGGGCTACGAGCAGTACTTC.

CDR3: CASSDIAGSTGELFF. Written as DNA, the CDR3 is TGTGCCAGTAGTGACATAGCGGGAAGCACCGGGGAGCTGTTTTTT. V and J are TRBV19 and TRBJ2-2, with TRBD2 identical over 8 bases. Looked up from germline, CDR1 is LNHDA and CDR2 is SQIVND (reference sequence). The CDR3 is 15 amino acids. Germline trimming cut 5 bases from V and 4 bases from J; bases unmatched to any gene: 6.

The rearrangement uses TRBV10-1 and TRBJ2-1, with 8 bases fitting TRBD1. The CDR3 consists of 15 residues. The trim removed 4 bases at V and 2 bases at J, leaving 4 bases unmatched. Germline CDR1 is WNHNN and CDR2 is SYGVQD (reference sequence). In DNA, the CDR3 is TGCGCCAGCAGTGCTAGGACAGGGACCTACAATGAGCAGTTCTTC. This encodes CASSARTGTYNEQFF.

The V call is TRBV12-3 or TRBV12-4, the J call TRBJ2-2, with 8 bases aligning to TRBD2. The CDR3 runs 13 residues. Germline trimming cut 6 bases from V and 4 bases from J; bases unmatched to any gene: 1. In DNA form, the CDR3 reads TGTGCCAGCAGCGGGGGGGCCACCGGGGAGCTGTTTTTT. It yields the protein CASSGGATGELFF.

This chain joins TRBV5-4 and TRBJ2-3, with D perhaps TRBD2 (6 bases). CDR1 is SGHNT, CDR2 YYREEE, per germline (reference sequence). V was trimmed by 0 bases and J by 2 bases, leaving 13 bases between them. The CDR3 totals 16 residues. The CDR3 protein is CASSLAEGLPTDTQYF. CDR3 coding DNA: TGTGCCAGCAGCTTGGCCGAGGGACTCCCCACAGATACGCAGTATTTT. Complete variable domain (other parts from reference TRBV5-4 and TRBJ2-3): ETGVTQSPTHLIKTRGQQVTLRCSSQSGHNTVSWYQQALGQGPQFIFQYYREEENGRGNFPPRFSGLQFPNYSSELNVNALELDDSALYLCASSLAEGLPTDTQYFGPGTRLTVL.

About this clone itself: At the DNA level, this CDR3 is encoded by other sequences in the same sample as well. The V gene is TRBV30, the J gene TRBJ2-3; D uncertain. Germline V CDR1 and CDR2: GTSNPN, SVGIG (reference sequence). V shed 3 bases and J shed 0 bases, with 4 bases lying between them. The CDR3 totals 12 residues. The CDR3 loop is CAWRESTDTQYF. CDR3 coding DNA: TGTGCCTGGAGGGAGAGCACAGATACGCAGTATTTT. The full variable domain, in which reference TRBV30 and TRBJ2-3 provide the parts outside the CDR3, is SQTIHQWPATLVQPVGSPLSLECTVEGTSNPNLYWYRQAAGRGLQLLFYSVGIGQISSEVPQNLSASRPQDRQFILSSKKLLLSDSGFYLCAWRESTDTQYFGPGTRLTVL.

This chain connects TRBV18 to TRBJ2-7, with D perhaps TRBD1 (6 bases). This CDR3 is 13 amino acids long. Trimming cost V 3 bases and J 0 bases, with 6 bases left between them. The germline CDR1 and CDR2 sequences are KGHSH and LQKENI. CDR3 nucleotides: TGTGCCAGCTCACCCAGGGGCTCCTACGAGCAGTACTTC. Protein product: CASSPRGSYEQYF.

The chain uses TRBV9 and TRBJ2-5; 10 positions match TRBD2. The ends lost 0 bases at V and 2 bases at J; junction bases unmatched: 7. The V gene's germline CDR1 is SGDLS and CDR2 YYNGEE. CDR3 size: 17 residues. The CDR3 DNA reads TGTGCCAGCAGCGTAGCGGCTAGCGGGGGATCTCAAGAGACCCAGTACTTC. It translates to CASSVAASGGSQETQYF.

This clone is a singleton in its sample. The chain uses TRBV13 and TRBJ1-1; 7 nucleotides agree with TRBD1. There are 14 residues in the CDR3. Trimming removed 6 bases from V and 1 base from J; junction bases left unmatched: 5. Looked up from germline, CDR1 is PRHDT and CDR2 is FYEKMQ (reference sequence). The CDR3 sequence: CASSRGQSNTEAFF. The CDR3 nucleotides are TGTGCCAGCAGTAGGGGACAGTCGAACACTGAAGCTTTCTTT. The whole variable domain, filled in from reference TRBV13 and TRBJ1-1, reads AAGVIQSPRHLIKEKRETATLKCYPIPRHDTVYWYQQGPGQDPQFLISFYEKMQSDKGSIPDRFSAQQFSDYHSELNMSSLELGDSALYFCASSRGQSNTEAFFGQGTRLTVV.